This paragraph covers one T cell receptor beta chain sequence. The target of this receptor is not known. It has no much larger one-base neighbor in the sample; base qualities were not kept. This sample was included in a study of T cell repertoires in cytomegalovirus infection (dated 2019 in TCRdb). General notes on the study: Alongside well-studied HLA-B-restricted epitopes, the peptide stimulations were aimed at recently identified HLA-C-restricted CMV epitopes, whose presentation resists viral immunomodulation. Because public TCR beta signatures pointed to carriage of CMV infection together with the matching HLA type, the HLA type of each donor mattered for the analysis. Here is what the overall study found, with its caveats: In both this cohort and an independent cohort of 350 to 400 donors, the cumulative frequency of public TCR beta family members distinguished carriers of CMV infection plus the relevant HLA type. The ex vivo response was dominated by HLA-C-restricted CMV-specific TCR beta clonotypes, and the single most frequent clonotype in two of eight donors was supplied by these HLA-C-restricted clonotypes.

The sequencer listed for this sample is Illumina HiSeq 1500. TCRdb passed the public sequencing reads through fastp at Q25 and MiXCR, retaining productive beta sequences. Each entry merges the rows of one CDR3 protein and shows their most common DNA and genes. The sample table contains around 800,000 distinct CDR3 sequences; only one count was recorded for about 30% of them. Together, the top ten hold about an eighth of the sample. The label giving this sample's treatment or condition can be read as: in vitro stimulation with specific CMV peptide epitopes to enrich CMV-specific T cells. Counted from cysteine to phenylalanine, this CDR3 has 15 amino acids. Just the 45-base CDR3 DNA is kept, in frame starting at base 1. V and J are truncated by 0 bases and 0 bases respectively, leaving an intervening sequence of 9 bases. The germline V gene supplies CDR1 SGDLS and CDR2 YYNGEE.

This clonotype was sampled from a human donor in good health (CMV status not recorded). Some clones in this sample may be carry-over from other donors' samples. The specimen was cultured CD8+ T cells from PBMCs, collected from culture after CMV antigen stimulation. The chain links TRBV9 with TRBJ1-2; the D segment cannot be called with confidence. DNA sequence: TGTGCCAGCAGCGTAGACTTGAGGGCTAACTATGGCTACACCTTC. It is translated as CASSVDLRANYGYTF.